Shown below are 13 T cell receptor beta chains from a single sample sequenced in a study of tumor and adjacent non-tumor tissue in lung cancer (dated by TCRdb to 2017 to 2018). Bulk unsorted tissue served as the source for RNA extraction, and RNA quality was assessed using a NanoDrop ND-1000 and an Agilent 2100. Library prep was done by multiplex PCR. TCRdb names Illumina HiSeq 2500 as the instrument used. TCRbeta libraries were constructed through three rounds of nested PCR with primers (Table S4) according to protocols adapted from ARM-PCR. Using fastp at Q25 and MiXCR, TCRdb reprocessed the public reads and kept productive beta chains. Here each entry gathers all rows of one CDR3 protein and keeps the most common genes and DNA. Within this sample are about 140,000 distinct CDR3 sequences, with about 71% of them counted one time only. The ten largest clones take up 18% of the sample. Sequenced: lung tumor tissue. These receptors all come from a man aged 55 to 70 with small cell lung cancer.

This clonotype was counted between two and nine times. One end of the junction is discordant with germline, which a read error may explain. The rearrangement links TRBV28 to TRBJ1-5, with D possibly being TRBD1 (6 bases). Looked up from germline, CDR1 is MDHEN and CDR2 is SYDVKM. The CDR3 sequence is 18 residues long. CDR3 protein: CASSFFAGAGGSNQPQHF. The CDR3 DNA follows: TGTGCCAGCAGTTTTTTTGCAGGGGCCGGGGGGAGCAATCAGCCCCAGCACTTT.

Remarks on this clonotype: Being one base from a much bigger clone, this may be a read error. The chain employs TRBV12-3 or TRBV12-4 and TRBJ2-2, with a weak D call TRBD2 (5 bases). With 1 base removed from V and 6 bases from J, the gap between germline ends came to 15 bases. This CDR3 contains 16 residues. CDR3 residues: CASSLGLLALAGELFF. The CDR3 DNA sequence: TGTGCCAGCAGTTTAGGCCTTCTAGCTTTAGCCGGGGAGCTGTTTTTT.

The chain uses TRBV6-2 or TRBV6-3 and TRBJ1-4; D is unclear. Germline lookup yields CDR1 MNHEY and CDR2 SVGEGT. V shed 6 bases and J shed 7 bases, with 18 bases lying between them. The CDR3 consists of 15 residues. Written as DNA, the CDR3 is TGTGCCAGCAGATACGCCGCCGGGTTTTCTGAAAAACTGTTTTTT. This translates into CASRYAAGFSEKLFF.

The CDR3 here is CCVRNGFKSLPEAFF. CDR3 coding DNA: TGCTGTGTTAGAAATGGCTTCAAGAGCTTACCTGAAGCTTTCTTT. The gene calls are TRBV20-1 and TRBJ1-1, with no clear D. The V gene's germline CDR1 is DFQATT and CDR2 SNEGSKA (reference sequence). The CDR3 covers 15 residues.

About this clonotype: The conserved phenylalanine or tryptophan normally closing the CDR3 is absent here, so this likely arose from a read error. CDR3 in DNA: TGTGCCAGCAGCACAAGGGCCTCGCCGAGCTCCTATAATTCACCCCTCCACTCT. It encodes CASSTRASPSSYNSPLHS. The rearrangement links TRBV7-8 to TRBJ1-6, with no clear D. Trimming removed 5 bases from V and 0 bases from J, with 17 bases in between. CDR1 is SGHVS, CDR2 FQNEAQ, per germline. The CDR3 totals 18 residues.

This clonotype was counted between two and nine times. The V and J genes are TRBV12-5 and TRBJ1-2; TRBD1 is a possible D gene (6 bases). V was cut by 3 bases and J by 6 bases, with 11 bases left in between. CDR3 length equals 13 residues. CDR1 is LGHNT and CDR2 is FRNRAP in the germline V gene. The CDR3 spells CASGFRDIDGYTF. The CDR3 DNA is TGTGCTAGTGGTTTTCGGGACATTGATGGCTACACCTTC.

This rearrangement joins TRBV29-1 to TRBJ2-1; TRBD1 is a possible D gene (5 bases). V lost 5 bases and J lost 16, with 18 bases in between. Germline CDR1 reads SQVTM; CDR2 reads ANQGSEA. This CDR3 spans 11 amino acids. CDR3 DNA sequence: TGCAGCGTTTATGGAAGGGGTGAACAATTCTTC. This sequence encodes CSVYGRGEQFF.

Many counts were recorded for this clonotype. The chain is built from TRBV20-1 and TRBJ2-1; 12 bases match TRBD2. CDR3 size: 15 residues. Trimming at V came to 5 bases and at J to 7 bases, leaving 9 bases not matched to a gene. Germline CDR1 reads DFQATT; CDR2 reads SNEGSKA (reference sequence). The CDR3 sequence is CSALTSGSFRNEQFF. The CDR3 DNA is TGCAGTGCTTTGACTAGCGGGAGTTTTAGGAATGAGCAGTTCTTC.

Note on this clonotype: A read error is possible here, since a much larger clone lies one base away. This chain uses TRBV5-1 with TRBJ2-1; perhaps TRBD1 as D (6 bases). This CDR3 is 15 amino acids long. The V end was cut by 4 bases, the J end by 11 bases, with 22 bases between. CDR1 is SGHRS, CDR2 YFSETQ, per germline. CDR3 residues: CASSLAGQSGNKQFF. The CDR3 DNA sequence: TGCGCCAGCAGCCTAGCCGGACAGAGTGGAAATAAGCAGTTCTTC.

Note on this clonotype: Germline is not matched at one junction end, which may reflect a read error. The rearrangement joins TRBV4-1 to TRBJ2-7, with D tentatively TRBD1 or TRBD2 (5 bases each). This CDR3 is 15 amino acids long. Germline CDR1 MGHRA, CDR2 YSYEKL. The CDR3 DNA sequence: TGCGCCAGCAGTGGGGGAGTCACCGGTACCTACGAGCAGTATTTC. This encodes CASSGGVTGTYEQYF.

As regards this clonotype: Germline and junction disagree at one end, which may indicate a read error. The J gene is TRBJ2-1, the V gene TRBV29-1, with 9 bases that match TRBD2. The CDR3 runs 13 residues. Germline CDR1 reads SQVTM; CDR2 reads ANQGSEA. CDR3 DNA: TGCAGCATTGAAGGGGGCGGGAGGGGTGGGCAGTTCTTC. Protein sequence: CSIEGGGRGGQFF.

This chain links TRBV30 with TRBJ2-7, with 8 bases that match TRBD1. Germline CDR1 reads GTSNPN; CDR2 reads SVGIG (reference sequence). Trimming cost V 2 bases and J 7 bases; bases outside gene matches: 7. The CDR3 sequence is 13 residues long. CDR3: CAWSTGQDDEQYV. The CDR3 DNA follows: TGTGCCTGGAGTACGGGACAGGACGATGAGCAGTACGTC.

To note about this clonotype: This may be a read error: a much more frequent sequence differs by one nucleotide. CDR3 nucleotide sequence: TGTGCCAGCAAGTCGGGGCAGGGGCGGACCCGGTACTTC. Translating it yields CASKSGQGRTRYF. The V and J genes are TRBV28 and TRBJ2-5; perhaps TRBD1 as D (6 bases). The CDR3 is 13 amino acids. CDR1 is MDHEN and CDR2 is SYDVKM in the germline V gene.